Sequencing of this T cell receptor (beta chain) was carried out in a study of blood T cell repertoires in COVID-19. Per the germline V gene, CDR1 is SGHTS and CDR2 is YDEGEE. The CDR3 length is 17 residues. Trimming at V came to 3 bases and at J to 4 bases, leaving 14 bases not matched to a gene. This clone showed up just once. Here immunoSEQ multiplex PCR was the method, and the copy in TCRdb shows in-frame clones only, minus some. The table has 200,000 to 250,000 clones, around 90% seen once; the top ten hold under 14%. The sample taken for sequencing was PBMCs or T cells enriched from blood (not recorded which). This rearrangement joins TRBV5-8 to TRBJ1-2, with TRBD1 matching over 8 bases. The origin of this receptor is a man younger than 40 who had recovered from COVID-19. The CDR3 loop is CASSSLEGQGRGYGYTF. The CDR3 coding sequence is TGTGCCAGCAGCTCGTTGGAAGGACAGGGAAGGGGCTATGGCTACACCTTC.